This T cell receptor (beta chain) was identified in a study of blood T cells in healthy people across ages. Next came a second PCR, run for about 7 to 11 cycles, which used a sample-barcoded 5' primer along with a J-beta primer mix. Each cDNA molecule was tagged by a template-switch adaptor with 12 random nucleotides. One entry per CDR3 protein, called by TCRdb with MiXCR from the 5' RACE reads. This sample carries 1.8 million or so distinct CDR3 sequences, roughly two fifths of them seen once, and the ten largest clones take roughly 24%. Notes on the study in general: While age rose, TCR beta diversity per million T cells dropped in a roughly linear way. Total diversity from one million sequenced T cells was likely underestimated.

Per sample, a minimum of 6.5 million PBMCs were isolated. In the case of this clonotype: The antigen is unknown.

The CDR3 spans 16 residues. Trimming cost V 0 bases and J 1 base, with 10 bases left between them. Germline assignment: CDR1 SGHAT and CDR2 FQDESV (reference sequence). The chain joins TRBV11-1 to TRBJ2-1; D is uncertain. The sequence derives from a human donor in good health. The source material was blood. CDR3: CASSLAPGLSYNEQFF. For the CDR3, the DNA is TGTGCCAGCAGCTTAGCCCCCGGGTTATCCTACAATGAGCAGTTCTTC.